These 6 T cell receptor beta chains were sequenced from one sample in a study of Tregs in tolerant kidney transplant recipients (dated by TCRdb to 2018 to 2020). The library was produced with the immunoSEQ multiplex PCR assay. The clones in this table, taken by TCRdb from immuneACCESS, are in-frame only. Not every clone is retained; where verified, under half of the shortfall comes from an unresolved V gene, and the cause of the rest is unknown. This sample's listing comprises some 29,000 clones. The biggest ten clones account for about 1.9% of the sample. Related donors were used in the transplants with nonmyeloablative bone marrow transplantation, and mixed chimerism was transient in the human trials. This material consisted of CD4+ T cells from blood (PBMCs), taken 24 months after the transplant. Receptors were obtained from a human patient who received a combined kidney and bone marrow transplant. Some T cells seen after a transplant may have their origin in the graft donor.

In the case of this clone: The observed sequence ends 3 residues before the CDR3 terminus, with the missing tail filled in from the germline J gene. The chain carries TRBV28 and TRBJ2-1; D may be TRBD2 (5 bases). The CDR3 length is 13 residues. V was pared by 4 bases and J by 7 bases, with 11 bases between. Germline-derived CDR1 and CDR2 are MDHEN and SYDVKM. The covered CDR3 bases are TGTGCCAGCAGTTCGGACTGGATTAATGAG. It encodes CASSSDWINE. The CDR3 reads in full as CASSSDWINEQFF.

Regarding this clone: Read data end 3 residues before the CDR3 end; the end is taken from the germline J gene. The V and J genes are TRBV7-3 and TRBJ2-6; unclear D gene. The V and J ends lost 2 bases and 0 bases respectively, with 5 bases between them. The germline V gene has CDR1 SGHTA and CDR2 FQGTGA. CDR3 size: 15 residues. The sequenced CDR3 bases are TGTGCCAGCAGCTTAGCGGCCTCTGGGGCCAACGTC. It encodes CASSLAASGANV. The whole CDR3 region reads CASSLAASGANVLTF.

As to this clone: The CDR3 is cut off 3 residues early in the read; its end comes from the germline J gene. V is TRBV12-3 or TRBV12-4 and J is TRBJ1-2; 7 positions match TRBD1. V shed 3 bases and J 6 bases; nucleotides not matched to a gene: 4. This CDR3 has 13 residues. The chain's CDR3 is CASSFHRGDGYTF. The sequenced part of the CDR3 DNA is TGTGCCAGCAGTTTCCACAGGGGAGATGGC.

Concerning this clone: The read is 3 residues too short to cover the CDR3 end, so that end is filled in from the germline J gene. The chain recombines TRBV30 with TRBJ1-2, with D uncertain. V was shortened by 3 bases and J by 5 bases, with 19 bases between the two germline ends. CDR1 and CDR2 from the germline V gene are GTSNPN and SVGIG (reference sequence). CDR3 length: 15 amino acids. CDR3 DNA, as far as it was read: TGTGCCTGGAGGCGGATCGGAATAACTCCTTATGGC. Residues: CAWRRIGITPYG. The whole CDR3 sequence is CAWRRIGITPYGYTF.

Of note for this clone: The read falls 3 residues short of the CDR3 end, and the missing part is taken from the germline J gene. This rearrangement joins TRBV18 to TRBJ2-7, with 9 bases matching TRBD2. The CDR3 is made up of 15 amino acids. V gave up 3 bases and J gave up 3 bases; unmatched junction bases: 6. CDR1 and CDR2 from the germline V gene are KGHSH and LQKENI. The sequenced CDR3 bases are TGTGCCAGCTCACCTGGTAGCGGGAGTCGCTACGAG. It specifies CASSPGSGSRYE. The CDR3, in full, reads CASSPGSGSRYEQYF.

To note about this clone: The read is 3 residues too short to cover the CDR3 end, so that end is filled in from the germline J gene. J is TRBJ1-1 and V is TRBV20-1; D not resolved. Germline loops: CDR1 DFQATT, CDR2 SNEGSKA (reference sequence). V shed 6 bases and J shed 1 base, with 15 bases lying between them. The CDR3 covers 14 residues. The sequenced part of the CDR3 DNA is TGCAGTGCCCTGGTCCACCGAGGGAACACTGAA. It translates to CSALVHRGNTE. The entire CDR3 reads CSALVHRGNTEAFF.